Each of the 31 T cell receptor beta chains below was sequenced from the same sample in a study of T cells after yellow fever vaccination. TCRdb fed the 5' RACE reads into MiXCR, producing one record per CDR3 protein. The sample includes 450,000 to 600,000 distinct CDR3 sequences, about 13% of them seen just once. The sample here was PBMCs, taken on the day of the yellow fever booster vaccination. These receptor sequences come from a man between 25 and 39 years old who received the YFV17D yellow fever vaccine.

This clonotype was counted a few times. This chain joins TRBV7-2 and TRBJ2-7; no definite D call. The CDR3 contains 14 residues. The germline V gene encodes CDR1 SGHTA and CDR2 FQGNSA. The V end was cut by 5 bases, the J end by 6 bases, with 17 bases between. The CDR3, as DNA: TGTGCCAGCAGCCTGAGACGATGGGGTTCCGAGCAGTACTTC. It translates to CASSLRRWGSEQYF.

This clonotype was seen a few times. The CDR3 here is CASSFREAGELFF. For the CDR3, the DNA is TGTGCCAGCAGCTTCCGGGAGGCCGGGGAGCTGTTTTTT. This chain joins TRBV7-8 and TRBJ2-2; 7 bases agree with TRBD2. This CDR3 contains 13 residues. J gave up 6 bases and V 3 bases, and 1 base lay outside the gene matches. CDR1 and CDR2 (germline): SGHVS, FQNEAQ.

The rearrangement links TRBV12-3 or TRBV12-4 to TRBJ2-7; TRBD2 matches at 11 bases. J was trimmed by 0 bases and V by 8 bases; bases with no gene match: 3. The CDR3 has 14 amino acids. The DNA for the CDR3 is TGTGCCAGCGCAGGACTAGCGGGCTCCTACGAGCAGTACTTC. It specifies CASAGLAGSYEQYF.

This clonotype was recorded a few times. The rearrangement links TRBV6-2 or TRBV6-3 to TRBJ2-3; the D call may be TRBD1 or TRBD2 (5 bases each). V was clipped by 5 bases and J by 3 bases, with 18 bases between them. CDR1 and CDR2 (germline): MNHEY, SVGEGT. The CDR3 runs to 16 residues. CDR3 loop: CASSPPPGAETDTQYF. Written as DNA, the CDR3 is TGTGCCAGCAGTCCCCCTCCCGGGGCAGAGACAGATACGCAGTATTTT.

V gene TRBV9 combines with J gene TRBJ2-7, with a possible D match to TRBD1 (5 bases). Germline CDR1 is SGDLS and CDR2 is YYNGEE. CDR3 length: 14 residues. Trimming cost V 0 bases and J 3 bases, with 10 bases left between them. The CDR3 DNA reads TGTGCCAGCAGCGTAGATATGGGGCGCTACGAGCAGTACTTC. Translated: CASSVDMGRYEQYF.

This clonotype has just a few counts. V and J are TRBV24-1 and TRBJ2-7, with no clear D. Germline CDR1 is KGHDR and CDR2 is SFDVKD. The length of the CDR3 is 16 residues. The germline V and J ends were trimmed by 11 bases and 0 bases, with 22 bases remaining between them. The CDR3 loop is CANTRLGFYNSYEQYF. CDR3 in DNA: TGTGCCAACACCAGACTCGGTTTTTATAACTCCTACGAGCAGTACTTC.

This clonotype was seen a few times. CDR3 nucleotide sequence: TGTGCCAGCAGCGCGGGGACTAGCGGGAGAGTGGGCACCGGGGAGCTGTTTTTT. This sequence encodes CASSAGTSGRVGTGELFF. The chain links TRBV9 to TRBJ2-2; 14 nucleotides agree with TRBD2. The CDR3 sequence is 18 residues long. Trimming cost V 3 bases and J 4 bases; bases outside gene matches: 8. Per the germline V gene, CDR1 is SGDLS and CDR2 is YYNGEE.

The chain recombines TRBV14 with TRBJ1-1; D remains unclear. The V and J ends lost 6 bases and 6 bases respectively, with 20 bases between them. Germline V gene lookup returns CDR1 SGHDN and CDR2 FVKESK. This CDR3 spans 15 amino acids. The CDR3 sequence: CASSRLEPIDAEAFF. CDR3 DNA: TGTGCCAGCAGTCGACTCGAACCCATTGATGCTGAAGCTTTCTTT.

The J gene is TRBJ1-2, the V gene TRBV20-1, with 8 bases fitting TRBD1. CDR1 is DFQATT and CDR2 is SNEGSKA in the germline V gene (reference sequence). The CDR3 has 13 amino acids. V was pared by 5 bases and J by 5 bases, with 7 bases of the junction left unmatched. This CDR3 reads CSAPGGSVYGYTF. CDR3 DNA: TGCAGTGCTCCAGGGGGCTCTGTGTATGGCTACACCTTC.

The J gene is TRBJ1-4, the V gene TRBV27; D unclear. The CDR3 is 15 residues long. CDR1 and CDR2 from the germline V gene are MNHEY and SMNVEV (reference sequence). With 2 bases removed from V and 0 bases from J, the gap between germline ends came to 7 bases. The CDR3 sequence: CASSLVAATNEKLFF. CDR3 nucleotides: TGTGCCAGCAGTTTAGTGGCAGCAACTAATGAAAAACTGTTTTTT. The variable domain in full, with the rest retrieved from reference TRBV27 and TRBJ1-4, is EAQVTQNPRYLITVTGKKLTVTCSQNMNHEYMSWYRQDPGLGLRQIYYSMNVEVTDKGDVPEGYKVSRKEKRNFPLILESPSPNQTSLYFCASSLVAATNEKLFFGSGTQLSVL.

This clonotype was counted between two and nine times. The V and J genes are TRBV6-2 or TRBV6-3 and TRBJ1-5; D is unclear. The V end was cut by 7 bases, the J end by 6 bases, with 13 bases between. The CDR3 has 13 amino acids. Germline V gives CDR1 MNHEY, CDR2 SVGEGT. CDR3 in amino acids: CASIETFGQPQHF. The DNA for the CDR3 is TGTGCCAGCATCGAAACTTTTGGTCAGCCCCAGCATTTT.

This clonotype was found a few times. The CDR3 spells CASSPSALHGTRAYNSPLHF. CDR3 bases: TGTGCCAGCTCACCCTCGGCGCTGCATGGGACAAGGGCCTATAATTCACCCCTCCACTTT. The V gene is TRBV18, the J gene TRBJ1-6, with a possible D match to TRBD1 (6 bases). V lost 3 bases and J 2 bases, leaving 23 bases between the germline ends. The CDR3 extends over 20 amino acids. From germline, CDR1 is KGHSH and CDR2 LQKENI.

The CDR3 here is CTICLGTVNTEAFF. CDR3 in DNA: TGTACCATCTGTTTGGGGACAGTGAACACTGAAGCTTTCTTT. The chain carries TRBV12-3 or TRBV12-4 and TRBJ1-1; 7 bases line up with TRBD1. The CDR3 is 14 residues long.

This clonotype was observed a handful of times. The chain employs TRBV14 and TRBJ2-7; D call uncertain. Trimming took off 1 base at V and 9 bases at J, with 10 bases between the two ends. This CDR3 is 12 amino acids long. Germline V gives CDR1 SGHDN, CDR2 FVKESK. The CDR3 sequence: CASSQAPGSQYF. The DNA of the CDR3 is TGTGCCAGCAGCCAAGCGCCGGGCTCGCAGTACTTC.

J is TRBJ2-1 and V is TRBV5-1, with no clear D. The V end lost 2 bases, the J end lost 0 bases, and 9 bases lay between the germline ends. The CDR3 has 15 residues. The germline V gene encodes CDR1 SGHRS and CDR2 YFSETQ. As DNA, the CDR3 is TGCGCCAGCAGCTTTGGAGTAAACTCCTACAATGAGCAGTTCTTC. Translation gives CASSFGVNSYNEQFF.

The chain is built from TRBV12-3 or TRBV12-4 and TRBJ2-5, with D unresolved. The CDR3 has 13 amino acids. The V and J ends lost 6 bases and 6 bases respectively, with 14 bases between them. The CDR3 reads CASSPTEAQTQYF. In DNA form, the CDR3 reads TGTGCCAGCAGCCCCACAGAGGCGCAGACCCAGTACTTC.

This clonotype has just a few counts. The chain links TRBV18 to TRBJ1-3; D gene uncertain. The germline gives CDR1 KGHSH, CDR2 LQKENI. V was shortened by 0 bases and J by 4 bases, with 7 bases between the two germline ends. The CDR3 is 14 amino acids. DNA of the CDR3: TGTGCCAGCTCACCACCCCCCGCCGGAAACACCATATATTTT. Amino acids: CASSPPPAGNTIYF.

The chain has TRBV20-1 and TRBJ2-7; D is unclear. Germline V gene lookup returns CDR1 DFQATT and CDR2 SNEGSKA (reference sequence). V lost 1 base, J lost 3 bases, and 10 bases lay in between. The CDR3 runs 13 residues. The CDR3 DNA follows: TGCAGTGCTAGAGCAGCTTCATACTACGAGCAGTACTTC. Encoded protein: CSARAASYYEQYF.

This clonotype was counted once. The chain recombines TRBV6-2 or TRBV6-3 with TRBJ2-7, with D tentatively TRBD1 or TRBD2 (5 bases each). The CDR3 totals 14 residues. The germline CDR1 and CDR2 sequences are MNHEY and SVGEGT. The V end lost 8 bases, the J end lost 4 bases, and 18 bases lay between the germline ends. The CDR3 reads CASATGGHLYEQYF. The CDR3 nucleotides are TGTGCCAGCGCAACCGGAGGACACCTTTACGAGCAGTACTTC.

This clonotype was counted ten times or more. The chain joins TRBV20-1 to TRBJ2-7; TRBD1 matches 8 bases. Germline CDR1 is DFQATT and CDR2 is SNEGSKA (reference sequence). V was pared by 5 bases and J by 0 bases, with 3 bases of the junction left unmatched. The CDR3 totals 13 residues. Here the CDR3 DNA reads TGCAGTGCTCGGGGGACAGGCTCCTACGAGCAGTACTTC. Amino acids: CSARGTGSYEQYF.

This clonotype was counted a few times. This sequence joins TRBV12-3 or TRBV12-4 and TRBJ1-2, with D uncertain. V was cut by 6 bases and J by 8 bases, with 10 bases left in between. This CDR3 contains 11 residues. Here the CDR3 reads CASRYSSGYTF. In DNA form, the CDR3 reads TGTGCCAGCAGGTACAGCAGCGGCTACACCTTC.

The chain couples TRBV7-8 to TRBJ2-7, with 9 bases identical to TRBD1. Germline V CDR1 and CDR2: SGHVS, FQNEAQ. The CDR3 runs to 13 residues. The ends lost 5 bases at V and 6 bases at J; junction bases unmatched: 5. In nucleotides, the CDR3 is TGTGCCAGCAGCGCGGACAGGGGCGGCGAGCAGTACTTC. Amino acids: CASSADRGGEQYF. Full variable domain (remainder filled in from reference TRBV7-8 and TRBJ2-7): GAGVSQSPRYKVAKRGQDVALRCDPISGHVSLFWYQQALGQGPEFLTYFQNEAQLDKSGLPSDRFFAERPEGSVSTLKIQRTQQEDSAVYLCASSADRGGEQYFGPGTRLTVT.

V gene TRBV5-4 combines with J gene TRBJ2-1; TRBD2 aligns across 12 bases. After removal of 3 bases from V and 7 bases from J, the junction contained 17 bases not matched to a gene. The CDR3 spans 19 residues. The germline CDR1 and CDR2 sequences are SGHNT and YYREEE (reference sequence). The CDR3 sequence: CASSSQQTSGRFIWNEQFF. CDR3 DNA: TGTGCCAGCAGCTCTCAACAGACTAGCGGGAGATTTATATGGAATGAGCAGTTCTTC.

The chain employs TRBV7-2 and TRBJ2-5; TRBD1 is a possible D gene (8 bases). CDR1 is SGHTA, CDR2 FQGNSA, per germline. This CDR3 has 17 amino acids. V lost 0 bases and J 1 base, leaving 15 bases between the germline ends. The CDR3 region has the DNA TGTGCCAGCAGCTTAGCAGGACAGGGACTAACCCAAGAGACCCAGTACTTC. Protein: CASSLAGQGLTQETQYF.

This clonotype was seen a few times. V and J are TRBV11-2 and TRBJ2-1; D uncertain. This CDR3 has 14 amino acids. V lost 1 base and J 8 bases, leaving 12 bases between the germline ends. Germline V lookup: CDR1 SGHAT, CDR2 FQNNGV. The chain's CDR3 is CASSLGPSSYEQFF. The DNA of the CDR3 is TGTGCCAGCAGCTTAGGACCTAGTAGCTATGAGCAGTTCTTC.

In nucleotides, the CDR3 is TGCGCCAGCAGCTGGCCGGGACTAGCGGACAACCGTGCGAACACCGGGGAGCTGTTTTTT. Translating gives CASSWPGLADNRANTGELFF. This chain links TRBV5-1 with TRBJ2-2; TRBD2 matches at 11 bases. The CDR3 loop spans 20 amino acids. J was trimmed by 0 bases and V by 3 bases; bases with no gene match: 13. Germline CDR1 and CDR2: SGHRS and YFSETQ.

The rearrangement uses TRBV6-5 and TRBJ2-7; TRBD2 matches 11 bases. The CDR3 totals 15 residues. V trimming: 2 bases; J trimming: 7 bases; junction bases outside the gene matches: 7. CDR1 and CDR2 (germline): MNHEY, SVGAGI. The CDR3 coding sequence is TGTGCCAGCAGTTACGCGACTAGCGGGATGGGTGAGCAGTACTTC. Translation gives CASSYATSGMGEQYF.

This clonotype showed up many times. J is TRBJ2-5 and V is TRBV11-2; D gene unclear. The V gene lost 5 bases and the J gene lost 4 bases, with 11 bases spanning the gap. The CDR3 consists of 13 residues. Germline lookup yields CDR1 SGHAT and CDR2 FQNNGV. The CDR3 coding sequence is TGTGCCAGCAGCCTTACACGTCTAGAGACCCAGTACTTC. It specifies CASSLTRLETQYF. Combining the CDR3 with reference TRBV11-2 and TRBJ2-5 gives the whole variable domain EAGVAQSPRYKIIEKRQSVAFWCNPISGHATLYWYQQILGQGPKLLIQFQNNGVVDDSQLPKDRFSAERLKGVDSTLKIQPAKLEDSAVYLCASSLTRLETQYFGPGTRLLVL.

The chain has TRBV12-3 or TRBV12-4 and TRBJ1-6, with D unclear. The CDR3 length is 14 residues. V shed 6 bases and J shed 0 bases, with 6 bases lying between them. The CDR3 loop reads CASSASSYNSPLHF. DNA of the CDR3: TGTGCCAGCAGCGCGAGCTCCTATAATTCACCCCTCCACTTT.

The chain uses TRBV7-2 and TRBJ2-7; D remains ambiguous. The CDR3 has 12 residues. Trimming cost V 2 bases and J 6 bases, with 8 bases left between them. Germline CDR1 and CDR2: SGHTA and FQGNSA. CDR3 DNA: TGTGCCAGCAGCTTATACATCTCCGAGCAGTACTTC. This sequence encodes CASSLYISEQYF.

This clonotype occurred a few times. The rearrangement uses TRBV29-1 and TRBJ1-2, with D tentatively TRBD1 (5 bases). V was cut by 3 bases and J by 4 bases, with 12 bases left in between. CDR3 length equals 13 residues. Germline V gene sequence: CDR1 SQVTM, CDR2 ANQGSEA. The CDR3: CSVDQQVGYGYTF. The CDR3 nucleotides are TGCAGCGTTGACCAACAGGTCGGCTATGGCTACACCTTC.